The 20 T cell receptor beta chains reported below all come from one sample, sequenced in a study of T cell clonality in common variable immunodeficiency. Produced via immunoSEQ multiplex PCR; TCRdb's table is partial and in-frame only. The sample has about 29,000 clones, none seen only once. Input material: peripheral blood mononuclear cells. The receptors derive from a person aged 18 to 70 in good health.

This clone was seen many times. Sequencing ends 3 residues short of the CDR3 end; the germline J gene provides the rest. The gene calls are TRBV2 and TRBJ2-2; 7 bases match TRBD1. Unmatched junction bases numbered 5, after V lost 4 bases and J lost 0 bases. CDR1 is SNHLY, CDR2 FYNNEI, per germline. The CDR3 has 16 amino acids. CDR3 protein: CASSGDSLSNTGELFF. The sequenced CDR3 bases are TGTGCCAGCAGTGGGGACAGCCTCTCGAACACCGGGGAG.

This clone came up a few times. The CDR3 extends 3 residues past the end of the read, so its final part is completed from the germline J gene. This chain uses TRBV30 with TRBJ2-2, with a weak D call TRBD2 (6 bases). The germline V gene has CDR1 GTSNPN and CDR2 SVGIG (reference sequence). The CDR3 consists of 13 residues. The sequenced part of the CDR3 DNA is TGTGCCTGGAGTGTCCAGGGAGGTGAAAAG. Protein: CAWSVQGGEK. The entire CDR3 sequence reads CAWSVQGGEKLFF.

A note on this clone: The read terminates 3 residues before the CDR3 end, so the remaining end is supplied by the germline J gene. The chain links TRBV7-9 to TRBJ2-7; 7 positions match TRBD2. CDR3 size: 14 residues. The V gene's germline CDR1 is SEHNR and CDR2 FQNEAQ (reference sequence). Trimming took 5 bases from V and 5 from J; bases not matched to a gene: 9. The CDR3 spells CASSRGLVGHEQYF. The part of the CDR3 DNA that was read is TGTGCCAGCAGCCGAGGACTAGTGGGGCACGAG.

The part of the CDR3 DNA that was read is TGTGCCAGCTCCCCGAGCACAGATACG. This translates into CASSPSTDT. The entire CDR3 sequence reads CASSPSTDTQYF. The chain has TRBV18 and TRBJ2-3, with D hard to call. The DNA ends 3 residues before the CDR3 does, and the rest of the CDR3 is filled in from the germline J gene. Trimming left V 6 bases short and J 0 bases short, with 4 bases between. This CDR3 contains 12 residues. Germline V gene sequence: CDR1 KGHSH, CDR2 LQKENI. Based on the CDR3 plus reference TRBV18 and TRBJ2-3, the full variable domain is NAGVMQNPRHLVRRRGQEARLRCSPMKGHSHVYWYRQLPEEGLKFMVYLQKENIIDESGMPKERFSAEFPKEGPSILRIQQVVRGDSAAYFCASSPSTDTQYFGPGTRLTVL.

This clone was detected a few times. A much larger clone differs by one base, so this may be a read error. The read ends 3 residues before the CDR3 terminus; that terminus is restored from the germline J gene. The chain combines TRBV19 with TRBJ1-4, with D possibly being TRBD1 (5 bases). CDR3 length: 13 residues. CDR1 and CDR2 from the germline V gene are LNHDA and SQIVND (reference sequence). The CDR3 sequence: CASSGVRKGPLFF. The part of the CDR3 DNA that was read is TGTGCCAGTAGTGGCGTCCGAAAGGGGCCA.

This clone was picked up a small number of times. The read ends 3 residues early relative to the CDR3; the germline J gene fills the gap. The chain uses TRBV7-2 and TRBJ2-5, with 7 nucleotides matching TRBD2. Germline assignment: CDR1 SGHTA and CDR2 FQGNSA. Trimming at V came to 5 bases and at J to 5 bases, leaving 11 bases not matched to a gene. The CDR3 totals 15 residues. The CDR3 sequence is CASSPRSAGEETQYF. The DNA read from the CDR3 is TGTGCCAGCAGCCCGCGCTCCGCGGGAGAGGAGACC.

Ten or more counts support this clone. The observed sequence ends 3 residues before the CDR3 terminus, with the missing tail filled in from the germline J gene. This chain joins TRBV19 and TRBJ2-2; TRBD1 matches 10 bases. The J segment lost 5 bases and the V segment lost 2 bases, leaving 2 bases of the junction unmatched. This CDR3 contains 15 residues. Germline-derived CDR1 and CDR2 are LNHDA and SQIVND (reference sequence). CDR3 in amino acids: CASSIRTGGTGELFF. CDR3 bases read: TGTGCCAGTAGTATAAGGACAGGGGGAACCGGGGAG.

Remarks on this clone: The missing CDR3 end, 3 residues past where the read stops, is filled in from the germline J gene. This chain joins TRBV19 and TRBJ1-4; D may be TRBD1 (5 bases). This CDR3 has 17 amino acids. Germline V lookup: CDR1 LNHDA, CDR2 SQIVND (reference sequence). The DNA read from the CDR3 is TGTGCCAGTAGTATCACGGCTGGCGACTCTGGGGCCAACGTA. Encoded protein: CASSITAGDSGANV. The complete CDR3 reads CASSITAGDSGANVLFF.

In this sample, this clone turned up many times. The missing CDR3 end, 3 residues past where the read stops, is filled in from the germline J gene. V and J are TRBV5-1 and TRBJ2-5; 10 bases map to TRBD2. The CDR3 contains 15 residues. The V gene's germline CDR1 is SGHRS and CDR2 YFSETQ. The CDR3 reads CASSLDPLAGATQYF. The covered CDR3 bases are TGCGCCAGCAGCTTGGACCCCCTAGCGGGAGCCACC. Full variable domain (outside the CDR3, taken from reference TRBV5-1 and TRBJ2-5): KAGVTQTPRYLIKTRGQQVTLSCSPISGHRSVSWYQQTPGQGLQFLFEYFSETQRNKGNFPGRFSGRQFSNSRSEMNVSTLELGDSALYLCASSLDPLAGATQYFGPGTRLLVL.

This clone was seen more than once but under ten times. The observed sequence ends 3 residues before the CDR3 terminus, with the missing tail filled in from the germline J gene. The V gene is TRBV2, the J gene TRBJ1-3; D not resolved. With 6 bases removed from V and 2 bases from J, the gap between germline ends came to 8 bases. In germline, CDR1 is SNHLY, CDR2 FYNNEI. The CDR3 consists of 13 residues. The covered CDR3 bases are TGTGCCAGCAGAGGCAGCGCTGGAAACACC. Translating gives CASRGSAGNT. The whole CDR3 is CASRGSAGNTIYF. The full variable domain, in which reference TRBV2 and TRBJ1-3 provide the parts outside the CDR3, is EPEVTQTPSHQVTQMGQEVILRCVPISNHLYFYWYRQILGQKVEFLVSFYNNEISEKSEIFDDQFSVERPDGSNFTLKIRSTKLEDSAMYFCASRGSAGNTIYFGEGSWLTVV.

This clone came up a few times. From the germline J gene comes the end of the CDR3, since the read stops 3 residues before it. The rearrangement uses TRBV20-1 and TRBJ1-1; D is perhaps TRBD1 (5 bases). Trimming removed 3 bases from V and 0 bases from J, with 11 bases in between. CDR1 DFQATT and CDR2 SNEGSKA come from the germline V gene (reference sequence). The CDR3 has 14 amino acids. CDR3 bases read: TGCAGTGCTAGGGGCGTAGGGGTGAACACTGAA. Encoded protein: CSARGVGVNTE. In full, the CDR3 is CSARGVGVNTEAFF.

Ten or more counts support this clone. The CDR3 goes on 3 residues after the read ends, and that part is filled in from the germline J gene. The genes are TRBV20-1 and TRBJ1-2; TRBD1 aligns across 10 bases. Germline-derived CDR1 and CDR2 are DFQATT and SNEGSKA (reference sequence). The CDR3 contains 14 residues. After removal of 6 bases from V and 5 bases from J, the junction contained 9 bases not matched to a gene. The sequenced part of the CDR3 DNA is TGCAGTGCGGACCGACAGGGGGCGAGTTATGGC. This translates into CSADRQGASYG. The whole CDR3 protein reads CSADRQGASYGYTF.

This clone ranks as medium-sized. The read comes to an end 3 residues before the CDR3 does, leaving the germline J gene to fill in the end. V and J are TRBV2 and TRBJ2-2; the D gene is possibly TRBD1 (5 bases). Germline V lookup: CDR1 SNHLY, CDR2 FYNNEI. This CDR3 has 18 amino acids. Trimming removed 5 bases from V and 5 bases from J, with 24 bases in between. CDR3 loop: CASSKKLQVPKWTGELFF. CDR3 DNA, as far as it was read: TGTGCCAGCAGTAAAAAGTTACAGGTACCAAAGTGGACCGGGGAG.

This clone was seen many times. The CDR3 end falls 3 residues outside the read, so it is completed with the germline J gene. The V call is TRBV5-5, the J call TRBJ2-2; D may be TRBD1 (5 bases). Germline CDR1 SGHKS, CDR2 YYEKEE (reference sequence). The CDR3 loop spans 13 amino acids. The CDR3 loop is CASSLAGSEKLFF. The covered CDR3 bases are TGTGCCAGCAGCTTGGCAGGGTCGGAAAAG.

There are many counts of this clone. The read is 3 residues too short to cover the CDR3 end, so that end is filled in from the germline J gene. V usage is TRBV7-2 and J usage is TRBJ2-7; TRBD1 matches at 10 bases. V gave up 6 bases and J gave up 2 bases; unmatched junction bases: 7. Germline loops: CDR1 SGHTA, CDR2 FQGNSA. The CDR3 length is 15 residues. CDR3 DNA (partial): TGTGCCAGCAGAGAGGTGGGACAGGGGCCCTACGAG. Its protein is CASREVGQGPYE. The entire CDR3 reads CASREVGQGPYEQYF.

This clone came up many times. The CDR3 protein is CASSIAGREDTQYF. The CDR3 bases that were read are TGTGCCAGTAGTATCGCGGGAAGGGAGGATACG. This rearrangement joins TRBV19 to TRBJ2-3; possibly TRBD2 for D (6 bases). The observed sequence ends 3 residues before the CDR3 terminus, with the missing tail filled in from the germline J gene. V lost 3 bases to trimming and J lost 6 bases, with 13 bases between them. The CDR3 has 14 amino acids. CDR1 and CDR2 (germline): LNHDA, SQIVND (reference sequence).

In its sample, this clone was seen many times. The CDR3 bases that were read are TGCGCCAGCAGCCAAGTTGGACAAACTAATGAAAAA. Protein sequence: CASSQVGQTNEK. The CDR3, in full, reads CASSQVGQTNEKLFF. V gene TRBV4-1 combines with J gene TRBJ1-4, with D possibly TRBD1 on 5 matching bases. The CDR3 end is not reached by the read, which stops 3 residues before it; the germline J gene fills it in. Trimming took 1 base from V and 1 from J, leaving 7 bases between them. The CDR3 loop spans 15 amino acids. The germline V gene has CDR1 MGHRA and CDR2 YSYEKL.

This clone was detected only a few times. The observed sequence ends 3 residues before the CDR3 terminus, with the missing tail filled in from the germline J gene. The gene calls are TRBV19 and TRBJ2-2, with D maybe TRBD1 (6 bases). The CDR3 is 13 residues long. Germline V gene sequence: CDR1 LNHDA, CDR2 SQIVND (reference sequence). Partial CDR3 DNA: TGTGCCAGTAGTCAGGACAGAGGTTCACCG. Residues: CASSQDRGSP. The CDR3, in full, reads CASSQDRGSPLFF.

A word on this clone: A much larger clonotype is one base distant, so this may be a read error. The read stops 3 residues short of the end of the CDR3; the missing end is completed from the germline J gene. The chain links TRBV7-9 to TRBJ2-2; D possibly corresponds to TRBD2 (6 bases). The CDR3 has 15 residues. CDR1 and CDR2 (germline): SEHNR, FQNEAQ (reference sequence). CDR3 DNA (partial): TGTGCCAGCAGCTTAGTCGGAAGGGGAGGAGAAAAG. Translated: CASSLVGRGGEK. The complete CDR3 reads CASSLVGRGGEKLFF.

CDR3 DNA, as far as it was read: TGTGCCATCAGCGGGACTCCCCTATCCTCCTACGAG. Translating it yields CAISGTPLSSYE. The complete CDR3 sequence is CAISGTPLSSYEQYF. The chain combines TRBV10-3 with TRBJ2-7; D may be TRBD2 (6 bases). The read is 3 residues too short to cover the CDR3 end, so that end is filled in from the germline J gene. This CDR3 is built from 15 residues. Germline CDR1 reads ENHRY; CDR2 reads SYGVKD. Trimming left V 6 bases short and J 0 bases short, with 15 bases between.